A selection of T cell receptor beta chains follows, all from one sample in a study of cytomegalovirus exposure and HLA in healthy donors. Repertoires were generated with immunoSEQ multiplex PCR, while TCRdb's copy carries only in-frame clones and drops some. The sample has 150,000 or so clones; roughly 80% are singletons. The sequenced sample consisted of PBMCs. These receptors originate from a man in his forties in good health and CMV-seropositive. CDR3s include the opening cysteine and the closing phenylalanine or tryptophan. Each record gives: J gene, D gene, clone size, V gene, CDR3 protein, CDR3 DNA. The D gene is left open where the match is weak. The size entry is marked missing in some rows and otherwise reads once, few, many or a size class.

j_call: TRBJ1-2; d_call: .; clone_size: .; v_call: TRBV18; cdr3_aa: CASSPREGGYTF; cdr3_nt: TGTGCCAGCTCACCTCGGGAGGGAGGCTACACCTTC
j_call: TRBJ1-6; d_call: .; clone_size: .; v_call: TRBV4-1; cdr3_aa: CASSQEAGFWSPLHF; cdr3_nt: TGCGCCAGCAGCCAGGAGGCGGGTTTCTGGTCACCCCTCCACTTT
j_call: TRBJ1-1; d_call: .; clone_size: .; v_call: TRBV19; cdr3_aa: CASSIGAGTNTEAFF; cdr3_nt: TGTGCCAGTAGTATAGGGGCAGGTACCAACACTGAAGCTTTCTTT
j_call: TRBJ2-1; d_call: .; clone_size: .; v_call: TRBV19; cdr3_aa: CASSDPRGGSYNEQFF; cdr3_nt: TGTGCCAGTAGTGACCCGCGGGGAGGCTCCTACAATGAGCAGTTCTTC
j_call: TRBJ2-3; d_call: TRBD2; clone_size: once; v_call: TRBV19; cdr3_aa: CASTGRRGRDTDTQYF; cdr3_nt: TGTGCCAGTACGGGCCGTCGCGGGAGGGACACAGATACGCAGTATTTT
j_call: TRBJ2-7; d_call: .; clone_size: few; v_call: TRBV2; cdr3_aa: CASSRTGLEQYF; cdr3_nt: TGTGCCAGCAGTCGAACAGGTCTCGAGCAGTACTTC
j_call: TRBJ2-3; d_call: .; clone_size: .; v_call: TRBV27; cdr3_aa: CASRQQGGMGTQYF; cdr3_nt: TGTGCCAGCAGACAACAGGGGGGGATGGGTACGCAGTATTTT
j_call: TRBJ2-7; d_call: .; clone_size: .; v_call: TRBV5-5; cdr3_aa: CASRSGTTYEQYF; cdr3_nt: TGTGCCAGCAGATCCGGCACTACCTACGAGCAGTACTTC
j_call: TRBJ2-3; d_call: TRBD2; clone_size: .; v_call: TRBV18; cdr3_aa: CASSRTSGDTQYF; cdr3_nt: TGTGCCAGCTCCCGGACTAGCGGAGATACGCAGTATTTT
j_call: TRBJ2-1; d_call: TRBD2; clone_size: .; v_call: TRBV9; cdr3_aa: CASSVDRRGAYNEQFF; cdr3_nt: TGTGCCAGCAGCGTAGATCGGCGGGGGGCCTACAATGAGCAGTTCTTC
j_call: TRBJ1-4; d_call: .; clone_size: .; v_call: TRBV5-1; cdr3_aa: CASSLEGQLSEKLFF; cdr3_nt: TGCGCCAGCAGCTTGGAAGGACAGCTGTCTGAAAAACTGTTTTTT
j_call: TRBJ2-3; d_call: .; clone_size: .; v_call: TRBV5-1; cdr3_aa: CASSFLASDTQYF; cdr3_nt: TGCGCCAGCAGCTTTTTAGCATCAGATACGCAGTATTTT
j_call: TRBJ2-2; d_call: TRBD1; clone_size: .; v_call: TRBV9; cdr3_aa: CASSVLDRDRAGELFF; cdr3_nt: TGTGCCAGCAGCGTACTAGACAGGGATCGGGCCGGGGAGCTGTTTTTT
j_call: TRBJ1-3; d_call: .; clone_size: .; v_call: TRBV9; cdr3_aa: CASSPRRTAGNTIYF; cdr3_nt: TGTGCCAGCAGCCCCAGACGGACAGCAGGAAACACCATATATTTT
j_call: TRBJ1-1; d_call: TRBD1; clone_size: .; v_call: TRBV27; cdr3_aa: CASSLGQGVEAFF; cdr3_nt: TGTGCCAGCAGTTTAGGACAGGGGGTTGAAGCTTTCTTT
j_call: TRBJ2-2; d_call: .; clone_size: .; v_call: TRBV11-3; cdr3_aa: CASSLGQPGELFF; cdr3_nt: TGTGCCAGCAGCTTAGGACAACCCGGGGAGCTGTTTTTT
j_call: TRBJ2-7; d_call: .; clone_size: .; v_call: TRBV2; cdr3_aa: CASSPLSRQYF; cdr3_nt: TGTGCCAGCAGTCCCCTTTCCCGGCAGTACTTC
j_call: TRBJ1-2; d_call: .; clone_size: .; v_call: TRBV19; cdr3_aa: CASSTHIAQDYGYTF; cdr3_nt: TGTGCCAGTAGTACCCACATAGCGCAGGACTATGGCTACACCTTC
j_call: TRBJ2-5; d_call: TRBD1; clone_size: .; v_call: TRBV5-1; cdr3_aa: CASSFLQGTQETQYF; cdr3_nt: TGCGCCAGCAGCTTCTTACAGGGGACCCAAGAGACCCAGTACTTC
j_call: TRBJ2-7; d_call: .; clone_size: .; v_call: TRBV4-1; cdr3_aa: CASSQIDSPNYEQYF; cdr3_nt: TGCGCCAGCAGCCAAATCGACAGCCCCAACTACGAGCAGTACTTC
j_call: TRBJ2-7; d_call: .; clone_size: .; v_call: TRBV27; cdr3_aa: CASSLKGVHEQYF; cdr3_nt: TGTGCCAGCAGTTTAAAAGGGGTCCACGAGCAGTACTTC
j_call: TRBJ1-5; d_call: .; clone_size: .; v_call: TRBV10-3; cdr3_aa: CAISQDGAGQPQHF; cdr3_nt: TGTGCCATCAGCCAGGACGGGGCGGGGCAGCCCCAGCATTTT
j_call: TRBJ2-3; d_call: .; clone_size: .; v_call: TRBV5-1; cdr3_aa: CASSFEGADTQYF; cdr3_nt: TGCGCCAGCAGCTTTGAGGGAGCGGATACGCAGTATTTT
j_call: TRBJ2-5; d_call: TRBD2; clone_size: .; v_call: TRBV28; cdr3_aa: CASSPNSSGRAGETQYF; cdr3_nt: TGTGCCAGCAGTCCAAATTCTAGCGGGAGGGCCGGGGAGACCCAGTACTTC
j_call: TRBJ2-3; d_call: TRBD2; clone_size: few; v_call: TRBV4-1; cdr3_aa: CASSQDEVSGRQDTQYF; cdr3_nt: TGCGCCAGCAGCCAAGATGAGGTTAGCGGGAGGCAAGATACGCAGTATTTT
j_call: TRBJ2-3; d_call: .; clone_size: .; v_call: TRBV7-2; cdr3_aa: CASSGRPSTMDTQYF; cdr3_nt: TGTGCCAGCAGCGGGAGACCTTCCACTATGGATACGCAGTATTTT
j_call: TRBJ2-3; d_call: TRBD2; clone_size: .; v_call: TRBV11-2; cdr3_aa: CASSFSSGSTDTQYF; cdr3_nt: TGTGCCAGCAGCTTCTCTAGCGGGAGTACGGATACGCAGTATTTT
j_call: TRBJ1-2; d_call: TRBD1; clone_size: .; v_call: TRBV6-6; cdr3_aa: CASRPGQGSQGYTF; cdr3_nt: TGTGCCAGCAGGCCGGGACAGGGGTCTCAAGGCTACACCTTC